Following are 9 T cell receptor beta chains from one sample sequenced in a study of cytomegalovirus exposure and HLA in healthy donors. PCR involved 60 Vbeta and 13 Jbeta primers. The table came from immunoSEQ multiplex PCR; TCRdb's copy has only in-frame clones and leaves some out. Of fewer than 180,000 clones listed, about three fifths are singletons. The source material was PBMCs. Every receptor here comes from a woman aged 55-70 years in good health and CMV-seropositive.

The gene calls are TRBV19 and TRBJ2-2, with 7 bases that match TRBD2. The V segment lost 3 bases and the J segment 6 bases; nucleotides outside the gene matches: 4. CDR3 size: 14 residues. The V gene's germline CDR1 is LNHDA and CDR2 SQIVND (reference sequence). CDR3 sequence: CASSMGGDAGELFF. CDR3 nucleotides: TGTGCCAGTAGTATGGGAGGGGATGCCGGGGAGCTGTTTTTT.

V gene TRBV19 combines with J gene TRBJ1-1; 8 bases fit TRBD1. The CDR3 totals 15 residues. The V gene's germline CDR1 is LNHDA and CDR2 SQIVND (reference sequence). Germline trimming cut 7 bases from V and 2 bases from J; bases unmatched to any gene: 9. The CDR3 here is CASTKRGQGNTEAFF. The CDR3 nucleotides are TGTGCCAGTACCAAAAGAGGACAGGGAAACACTGAAGCTTTCTTT.

J is TRBJ2-1 and V is TRBV5-6, with 9 positions matching TRBD1. Germline CDR1 is SGHDT and CDR2 is YYEEEE. The CDR3 is 14 amino acids. Trimming removed 7 bases from V and 6 bases from J; junction bases left unmatched: 8. The CDR3 sequence: CASVGQGRLNEQFF. The DNA of the CDR3 is TGTGCCAGCGTGGGACAGGGAAGACTCAATGAGCAGTTCTTC.

V gene TRBV28 combines with J gene TRBJ1-2; TRBD1 aligns across 8 bases. Germline lookup yields CDR1 MDHEN and CDR2 SYDVKM. The V segment lost 3 bases and the J segment 3 bases; nucleotides outside the gene matches: 3. CDR3 length: 14 amino acids. This CDR3 reads CASSFRGRYYGYTF. As DNA, the CDR3 is TGTGCCAGCAGTTTCAGGGGGCGGTACTATGGCTACACCTTC.

This sequence joins TRBV29-1 and TRBJ2-7, with D possibly TRBD2 on 5 matching bases. The germline V gene has CDR1 SQVTM and CDR2 ANQGSEA. The V end lost 5 bases, the J end lost 5 bases, and 16 bases lay between the germline ends. There are 13 residues in the CDR3. CDR3: CSVQRSLDHEQYF. In nucleotides, the CDR3 is TGCAGCGTTCAGCGGTCGTTGGACCACGAGCAGTACTTC.

This clone came up a few times. The rearrangement links TRBV7-2 to TRBJ1-1; D perhaps matches TRBD1 (5 bases). Germline V lookup: CDR1 SGHTA, CDR2 FQGNSA. Trimming removed 5 bases at V and 2 bases at J, with 15 bases between. The CDR3 loop spans 15 amino acids. Here the CDR3 reads CASSPQVGTNTEAFF. The CDR3, as DNA: TGTGCCAGCAGCCCCCAAGTAGGGACTAACACTGAAGCTTTCTTT.

This chain uses TRBV5-6 with TRBJ2-3, with TRBD1 identical over 9 bases. Germline V CDR1 and CDR2: SGHDT, YYEEEE. The CDR3 consists of 16 residues. The ends lost 2 bases at V and 1 base at J; junction bases unmatched: 5. The CDR3 nucleotides are TGTGCCAGCAGCTTTACAGGGGGCTCCCGCACAGATACGCAGTATTTT. Translation gives CASSFTGGSRTDTQYF.

This chain joins TRBV11-3 and TRBJ2-1; TRBD2 matches at 9 bases. Trimming at V came to 0 bases and at J to 3 bases, leaving 9 bases not matched to a gene. Germline V gives CDR1 SGHNT, CDR2 YENEEA. This CDR3 has 18 amino acids. The CDR3 loop reads CASSLDLAGDSYYNEQFF. CDR3 nucleotide sequence: TGTGCCAGCAGCTTAGATTTAGCGGGGGACAGTTACTACAATGAGCAGTTCTTC.

J is TRBJ1-1 and V is TRBV28, with D possibly being TRBD1 (6 bases). This CDR3 region has 13 residues. The V gene's germline CDR1 is MDHEN and CDR2 SYDVKM. V lost 6 bases to trimming and J lost 4 bases, with 12 bases between them. CDR3 region: CASSRQGFTEAFF. The CDR3 DNA follows: TGTGCCAGCAGCCGCCAGGGGTTCACTGAAGCTTTCTTT.